A single sample gave rise to the 20 T cell receptor beta chains below, sequenced in a study of T cells in Graves' hyperthyroidism and ophthalmopathy. TCR beta CDR3 regions were amplified from RNA transcripts. TCR CDR3 underwent first-round RT-PCR with the HTBI primer set. TCRdb re-called the multiplex PCR reads through MiXCR, storing one row per CDR3 protein. The data hold 300,000 to 400,000 distinct CDR3 sequences, with under 15% observed a single time. The sequencing input was blood. The receptors here all came from a young woman with Graves' hyperthyroidism.

On this clonotype: It may be a read error: a sequence one base away is much more abundant. V and J are TRBV15 and TRBJ2-3; TRBD2 agrees at 8 bases. Per the germline V gene, CDR1 is LNHNV and CDR2 is YYDKDF (reference sequence). The length of the CDR3 is 14 residues. This chain's CDR3 is CATGRGLVADTQYF. The CDR3 DNA sequence: TGTGCCACCGGCAGGGGACTAGTAGCAGATACGCAGTATTTT.

There are a few counts of this clonotype. Just one base apart from a much larger clone, this may be a read error. This chain's CDR3 is CASSLAPGQSPYDYTF. The CDR3 DNA sequence: TGTGCCAGCAGTTTGGCTCCGGGACAGTCTCCCTATGACTACACCTTC. V is TRBV28 and J is TRBJ1-2; 7 bases agree with TRBD1. The CDR3 contains 16 residues. Germline loops: CDR1 MDHEN, CDR2 SYDVKM.

This clonotype turned up a few times. The chain carries TRBV29-1 and TRBJ2-2; 7 nucleotides align to TRBD2. With 7 bases clipped from V and 7 bases from J, the junction kept 6 bases outside the gene matches. Germline CDR1 reads SQVTM; CDR2 reads ANQGSEA. This CDR3 spans 12 amino acids. In nucleotides, the CDR3 is TGCAGCGGGGGGGGGACTCACGGGGAGCTGTTTTTT. Its protein is CSGGGTHGELFF.

This clonotype was detected many times. The chain carries TRBV3-1 and TRBJ2-3, with no clear D. Germline V gene data show CDR1 as LGHDT and CDR2 as YNNKEL (reference sequence). V lost 1 base and J lost 6, with 11 bases in between. The CDR3 has 14 residues. The CDR3 nucleotides are TGTGCCAGCAGCCAAGGAACTCGCCGGGATACGCAGTATTTT. As protein: CASSQGTRRDTQYF.

The rearrangement uses TRBV29-1 and TRBJ2-2; 10 nucleotides line up with TRBD2. Germline V lookup: CDR1 SQVTM, CDR2 ANQGSEA. This CDR3 region has 13 residues. For the CDR3, the DNA is TGCACCGGACTAGCGGTTAACACCGGGGAGCTGTTTTTT. It specifies CTGLAVNTGELFF.

This clonotype was counted ten times or more. V usage is TRBV28 and J usage is TRBJ2-7; tentative D call: TRBD2 (6 bases). Germline V gene data show CDR1 as MDHEN and CDR2 as SYDVKM. Trimming removed 7 bases from V and 5 bases from J, with 18 bases in between. The CDR3 has 14 amino acids. CDR3 sequence: CASTPGGATHEQYF. For the CDR3, the DNA is TGTGCCAGCACCCCCGGAGGGGCAACCCACGAGCAGTACTTC.

This clonotype was recorded at least ten times. The rearrangement links TRBV19 to TRBJ1-6; D gene uncertain. CDR3 length equals 13 residues. The V end lost 5 bases, the J end lost 6 bases, and 8 bases lay between the germline ends. Germline V gene data show CDR1 as LNHDA and CDR2 as SQIVND (reference sequence). DNA for the CDR3: TGTGCCAGTAGTGACCGAATTAATTCACCCCTCCACTTT. As protein: CASSDRINSPLHF. The full variable domain, its missing parts supplied by reference TRBV19 and TRBJ1-6, is DGGITQSPKYLFRKEGQNVTLSCEQNLNHDAMYWYRQDPGQGLRLIYYSQIVNDFQKGDIAEGYSVSREKKESFPLTVTSAQKNPTAFYLCASSDRINSPLHFGNGTRLTVT.

This clonotype was detected ten times or more. This chain connects TRBV7-3 to TRBJ2-4; 8 bases map to TRBD1. The CDR3 extends over 13 amino acids. The J segment lost 7 bases and the V segment lost 5 bases, leaving 4 bases of the junction unmatched. Per the germline V gene, CDR1 is SGHTA and CDR2 is FQGTGA. CDR3 in DNA: TGTGCCAGCAGCCAGGGGGCGCACAACATTCAGTACTTC. Encoded protein: CASSQGAHNIQYF.

The sample holds many counts of this clonotype. J is TRBJ2-7 and V is TRBV20-1; the D is unclear. This CDR3 comprises 12 residues. Germline lookup yields CDR1 DFQATT and CDR2 SNEGSKA (reference sequence). Trimming pared 3 bases from V and 3 bases from J, leaving 9 bases between. The CDR3 DNA reads TGCAGTGCTAGTGGGGATTTCTACGAGCAGTACTTC. This translates into CSASGDFYEQYF.

In its sample, this clonotype was seen many times. The chain combines TRBV7-9 with TRBJ2-2; 7 bases agree with TRBD2. The germline gives CDR1 SEHNR, CDR2 FQNEAQ (reference sequence). CDR3 length: 15 amino acids. Trimming took 9 bases from V and 2 from J; bases not matched to a gene: 9. The DNA for the CDR3 is TGTGCCAGAGACGACCTAGCGGCCAACACCGGGGAGCTGTTTTTT. It is translated as CARDDLAANTGELFF.

The rearrangement uses TRBV7-9 and TRBJ2-2, with D maybe TRBD2 (6 bases). The CDR3 has 14 amino acids. The germline gives CDR1 SEHNR, CDR2 FQNEAQ (reference sequence). V was pared by 7 bases and J by 0 bases, with 9 bases between. The CDR3 reads CASTGGPNTGELFF. The DNA for the CDR3 is TGTGCCAGCACCGGGGGTCCGAACACCGGGGAGCTGTTTTTT. Filled out from reference TRBV7-9 and TRBJ2-2, the complete variable domain reads DTGVSQNPRHKITKRGQNVTFRCDPISEHNRLYWYRQTLGQGPEFLTYFQNEAQLEKSRLLSDRFSAERPKGSFSTLEIQRTEQGDSAMYLCASTGGPNTGELFFGEGSRLTVL.

This clonotype was seen repeatedly, ten times or more. The chain is built from TRBV9 and TRBJ2-7; D is unclear. The CDR3 runs 14 residues. The germline V gene has CDR1 SGDLS and CDR2 YYNGEE. V shed 0 bases and J shed 0 bases, with 7 bases lying between them. The CDR3 nucleotides read TGTGCCAGCAGCGTAGAAGCGCTCTCCTACGAGCAGTACTTC. Encoded protein: CASSVEALSYEQYF.

This clonotype was observed at least ten times. V usage is TRBV10-2 and J usage is TRBJ2-1, with TRBD1 matching 7 bases. The CDR3 has 17 residues. CDR1 WSHSY and CDR2 SAAADI come from the germline V gene. J gave up 3 bases and V 3 bases, and 11 bases lay outside the gene matches. CDR3 DNA sequence: TGCGCCAGCAGTGACCCCCAGGGACAGACATTCTACAATGAGCAGTTCTTC. Its translation is CASSDPQGQTFYNEQFF.

This clonotype was counted at least ten times. The genes are TRBV5-1 and TRBJ2-7; maybe TRBD1 (5 bases). Trimming shortened V by 7 bases and J by 3 bases, and 17 bases separated the two germline ends. The CDR3 is made up of 14 amino acids. Germline V gene sequence: CDR1 SGHRS, CDR2 YFSETQ. The CDR3 coding sequence is TGCGCCAGCGGGGCGGATCGATCCGACTACGAGCAGTACTTC. This sequence encodes CASGADRSDYEQYF. Combining the CDR3 with reference TRBV5-1 and TRBJ2-7 gives the whole variable domain KAGVTQTPRYLIKTRGQQVTLSCSPISGHRSVSWYQQTPGQGLQFLFEYFSETQRNKGNFPGRFSGRQFSNSRSEMNVSTLELGDSALYLCASGADRSDYEQYFGPGTRLTVT.

A few counts support this clonotype. V is TRBV24-1 and J is TRBJ2-1, with 9 bases matching TRBD1. The CDR3 has 15 amino acids. CDR1 and CDR2 (germline): KGHDR, SFDVKD. V shed 3 bases, J shed 9 bases, and the junction held 8 bases outside the gene matches. The CDR3 loop reads CATSDPGTGFSEQFF. CDR3 DNA: TGTGCCACCAGTGATCCCGGGACAGGGTTCAGTGAGCAGTTCTTC.

This chain joins TRBV5-1 and TRBJ1-4; D is possibly TRBD1 (5 bases). From germline, CDR1 is SGHRS and CDR2 YFSETQ. The CDR3 is 15 residues long. V was pared by 7 bases and J by 3 bases, with 16 bases between. The chain's CDR3 is CASGSTGPSNEKLFF. The CDR3 DNA reads TGCGCCAGCGGCTCTACAGGACCCTCTAATGAAAAACTGTTTTTT.

This clonotype occurred many times. The V gene is TRBV24-1, the J gene TRBJ2-5, with 7 bases aligning to TRBD1. V dropped 3 bases and J dropped 3; count of bases not matched to a gene: 6. The germline V gene encodes CDR1 KGHDR and CDR2 SFDVKD. CDR3 length: 15 amino acids. The CDR3 bases are TGTGCCACCAGTGATCCCGGGACAGCGGAAGAGACCCAGTACTTC. This encodes CATSDPGTAEETQYF.

This clonotype was counted at least ten times. The chain joins TRBV6-5 to TRBJ2-3, with unresolved D. The CDR3 runs to 18 residues. The V and J ends lost 0 bases and 0 bases respectively, with 16 bases between them. Looked up from germline, CDR1 is MNHEY and CDR2 is SVGAGI. The CDR3 sequence: CASSYSIPGPLSTDTQYF. The CDR3 nucleotides read TGTGCCAGCAGTTACTCGATTCCCGGACCGCTAAGCACAGATACGCAGTATTTT.

This clonotype was recorded at least ten times. The chain recombines TRBV28 with TRBJ2-7; D is perhaps TRBD1 or TRBD2 (6 bases each). Trimming took 8 bases from V and 1 from J, leaving 15 bases between them. Germline lookup yields CDR1 MDHEN and CDR2 SYDVKM. The CDR3 is 14 residues long. CDR3: CASGTPGGSYEQYF. The CDR3 DNA is TGTGCCAGCGGGACACCCGGGGGATCCTACGAGCAGTACTTC.

The chain joins TRBV7-2 to TRBJ2-3; D remains unclear. This CDR3 is 15 amino acids long. Trimming took 5 bases from V and 8 from J, leaving 20 bases between them. Germline CDR1 and CDR2: SGHTA and FQGNSA. The CDR3 spells CASSTRTDPYGTQYF. Written as DNA, the CDR3 is TGTGCCAGCAGCACCCGCACGGACCCTTACGGTACGCAGTATTTT.